The text below deals with one TCR beta chain. These data belong to a study of blood T cell repertoires in COVID-19. Study details: The analysed material was cDNA or gDNA that came from T cells, B-cell-depleted T cells, or PBMCs.

V lost 2 bases and J lost 4; bases outside the gene matches: 4. The germline CDR1 and CDR2 sequences are SGDLS and YYNGEE. The CDR3 is made up of 16 amino acids. Sequencing was performed with immunoSEQ multiplex PCR; in TCRdb, only in-frame clones are kept and a portion is missing. This sample yields about 75,000 clones, of which approximately 90% are seen a single time; roughly 19% belongs to the top ten. This receptor was identified in a human donor in a cohort sampled during active COVID-19. V and J are TRBV9 and TRBJ2-2, with 11 bases lining up with TRBD1. Material: peripheral blood. CDR3 region: CASSVLDRGRTGELFF. The CDR3 DNA reads as TGTGCCAGCAGCGTCCTGGACAGGGGGCGCACCGGGGAGCTGTTTTTT.